Here is one T cell receptor beta chain with its context. Its antigen is unknown. Trimming pared 1 base from V and 3 bases from J, leaving 12 bases between. Germline V CDR1 and CDR2: MNHEY, SVGAGI. The CDR3 length is 15 residues. These data are taken from a study of cytomegalovirus exposure and HLA in healthy donors. PCR amplification relied on 60 Vbeta primers (plus 13 Jbeta primers). Measured with immunoSEQ multiplex PCR; TCRdb has only the in-frame clones, and not every one. The sample holds around 150,000 clones, 76% seen once. Regarding the study as a whole: Later analysis reportedly placed an Asian-associated ancestry cluster below the roughly 640-donor mean in N-insertions.

Sequences were obtained from PBMCs. The V gene is TRBV6-5, the J gene TRBJ1-2; perhaps TRBD1 as D (5 bases). This receptor was identified in a female donor in good health and CMV-seropositive. Here the CDR3 DNA reads TGTGCCAGCAGTTACTTTTCAGGGCCGGACTATGGCTACACCTTC. It codes for CASSYFSGPDYGYTF.